These 25 T cell receptor beta chains were sequenced from one sample in a study of blood T cell repertoires in COVID-19. The table came from immunoSEQ multiplex PCR; TCRdb's copy has only in-frame clones and leaves some out. The repertoire includes around 190,000 clones, around 90% of them detected once, and 10% to 13% sits in the top ten. The sample was PBMCs or T cells enriched from blood (not recorded which). The receptors here all came from a man aged 18-30 years with acute COVID-19.

The chain joins TRBV29-1 to TRBJ2-1; the match to TRBD1 covers 9 bases. The J segment lost 2 bases and the V segment lost 6 bases, leaving 14 bases of the junction unmatched. The length of the CDR3 is 17 residues. CDR1 is SQVTM, CDR2 ANQGSEA, per germline. CDR3 sequence: CSVPKQGGQGTYNEQFF. As DNA, the CDR3 is TGCAGCGTCCCCAAACAAGGAGGACAGGGGACCTACAATGAGCAGTTCTTC.

The chain uses TRBV25-1 and TRBJ2-3, with a possible D match to TRBD2 (5 bases). The germline CDR1 and CDR2 sequences are MGHDK and SYGVNS. The CDR3 sequence is 13 residues long. Trimming left V 7 bases short and J 6 bases short, with 14 bases between. CDR3 coding DNA: TGTGCCAGCAAGGTCCTAGCAGAGGATACGCAGTATTTT. Amino acids: CASKVLAEDTQYF.

V is TRBV28 and J is TRBJ1-1; D unresolved. The CDR3 is 13 amino acids. Germline lookup yields CDR1 MDHEN and CDR2 SYDVKM. V gave up 5 bases and J gave up 3 bases, with 10 bases separating them. CDR3 region: CASSPTEDTEAFF. CDR3 nucleotides: TGTGCCAGCAGTCCGACCGAGGACACTGAAGCTTTCTTT.

The chain joins TRBV29-1 to TRBJ2-5; D possibly corresponds to TRBD2 (7 bases). From germline, CDR1 is SQVTM and CDR2 ANQGSEA. V lost 4 bases and J 4 bases, leaving 25 bases between the germline ends. CDR3 length equals 17 residues. The CDR3 here is CSVGGARGRAPGETQYF. The CDR3 region has the DNA TGCAGCGTTGGGGGAGCTAGGGGGAGGGCTCCAGGAGAGACCCAGTACTTC.

J is TRBJ2-3 and V is TRBV19; 10 positions match TRBD1. From germline, CDR1 is LNHDA and CDR2 SQIVND (reference sequence). CDR3 length: 15 amino acids. V lost 6 bases and J lost 2; bases outside the gene matches: 5. The CDR3 nucleotides are TGTGCCAGTAGAGGGACAGGGGCCATCACAGATACGCAGTATTTT. This codes for CASRGTGAITDTQYF.

The rearrangement joins TRBV19 to TRBJ2-7, with 10 positions matching TRBD1. Per germline, CDR1 LNHDA and CDR2 SQIVND (reference sequence). The CDR3 is 16 amino acids. V shed 4 bases and J 5 bases; nucleotides not matched to a gene: 11. CDR3 protein: CASSTGQGRSWDEQYF. The CDR3 DNA reads as TGTGCCAGTAGTACGGGACAGGGGAGGTCCTGGGACGAGCAGTACTTC.

This clone was seen only a few times. The V call is TRBV7-2, the J call TRBJ2-7, with D hard to call. Germline V gives CDR1 SGHTA, CDR2 FQGNSA. The CDR3 runs to 15 residues. Trimming shortened V by 5 bases and J by 0 bases, and 14 bases separated the two germline ends. This CDR3 reads CASSITGVSSYEQYF. CDR3 nucleotides: TGTGCCAGCAGCATCACTGGAGTTAGCTCCTACGAGCAGTACTTC.

The chain carries TRBV6-5 and TRBJ2-6; no clear D. In germline, CDR1 is MNHEY, CDR2 SVGAGI. The germline V and J ends were trimmed by 5 bases and 4 bases, with 12 bases remaining between them. The CDR3 extends over 15 amino acids. This CDR3 is CASSQVLPGANVLTF. CDR3 sequence (DNA): TGTGCCAGCAGTCAGGTTTTACCCGGGGCCAACGTCCTGACTTTC.

The chain uses TRBV28 and TRBJ2-7; TRBD2 agrees at 10 bases. The germline gives CDR1 MDHEN, CDR2 SYDVKM. J lost 3 bases, V lost 8 bases, and 4 bases had no gene match. The CDR3 contains 13 residues. CDR3 in amino acids: CASGRLAGYEQYF. In DNA form, the CDR3 reads TGTGCCAGCGGGCGACTAGCGGGCTACGAGCAGTACTTC. Based on the CDR3 plus reference TRBV28 and TRBJ2-7, the full variable domain is DVKVTQSSRYLVKRTGEKVFLECVQDMDHENMFWYRQDPGLGLRLIYFSYDVKMKEKGDIPEGYSVSREKKERFSLILESASTNQTSMYLCASGRLAGYEQYFGPGTRLTVT.

V and J are TRBV5-6 and TRBJ1-4; a weak D match, TRBD1 (6 bases). From germline, CDR1 is SGHDT and CDR2 YYEEEE. The V end lost 3 bases, the J end lost 7 bases, and 13 bases lay between the germline ends. The CDR3 extends over 14 amino acids. CDR3 in amino acids: CASSYWGPGEKLFF. Here the CDR3 DNA reads TGTGCCAGCAGCTATTGGGGGCCCGGTGAAAAACTGTTTTTT.

This clone has only one observation. The chain combines TRBV3-1 (or the pseudogene TRBV3-2) with TRBJ2-5; 9 nucleotides agree with TRBD1. With V trimmed by 4 bases and J by 2 bases, 2 bases remained unmatched. This CDR3 region has 14 residues. From germline, CDR1 is LGHDT and CDR2 YNNKEL (reference sequence). This chain's CDR3 is CASSLGTGQETQYF. CDR3 coding DNA: TGTGCCAGCAGCCTCGGGACAGGGCAAGAGACCCAGTACTTC.

The chain has TRBV12-3 or TRBV12-4 and TRBJ2-1; D may be TRBD1 (6 bases). CDR3 length: 12 amino acids. With 1 base removed from V and 9 bases from J, the gap between germline ends came to 7 bases. Written as DNA, the CDR3 is TGTGCCAGCAGTTTAGGGGGGCCTGAGCAGTTCTTC. Translating gives CASSLGGPEQFF.

In this sample, this clone turned up a few times. The chain links TRBV5-1 to TRBJ1-3; D is unclear. The CDR3 is 15 residues long. The germline V and J ends were trimmed by 7 bases and 7 bases, with 21 bases remaining between them. CDR1 is SGHRS, CDR2 YFSETQ, per germline. The CDR3 DNA reads as TGCGCCAGCCCGGGTTTAATTCTTCCTGTTAACACCATATATTTT. Translating it yields CASPGLILPVNTIYF.

The chain combines TRBV27 with TRBJ2-3, with D perhaps matching TRBD2 (5 bases). Germline V gene data show CDR1 as MNHEY and CDR2 as SMNVEV (reference sequence). V lost 0 bases and J 4 bases, leaving 5 bases between the germline ends. The CDR3 is 13 residues long. In nucleotides, the CDR3 is TGTGCCAGCAGTTTATCGAGGGCAGATACGCAGTATTTT. Its translation: CASSLSRADTQYF.

The chain is built from TRBV6-5 and TRBJ1-1; D possibly corresponds to TRBD1 (6 bases). Germline CDR1 is MNHEY and CDR2 is SVGAGI. V was clipped by 5 bases and J by 0 bases, with 13 bases between them. The length of the CDR3 is 15 residues. Written as DNA, the CDR3 is TGTGCCAGCAGTAATCGGCCAGGGGTGAACACTGAAGCTTTCTTT. This codes for CASSNRPGVNTEAFF.

The CDR3 sequence is CASTNGLAGPYEQYF. In DNA, the CDR3 is TGCGCCAGCACCAATGGACTAGCGGGTCCCTACGAGCAGTACTTC. The rearrangement joins TRBV4-1 to TRBJ2-7; TRBD2 aligns across 11 bases. The CDR3 spans 15 residues. The germline V gene encodes CDR1 MGHRA and CDR2 YSYEKL. The J segment lost 2 bases and the V segment lost 7 bases, leaving 7 bases of the junction unmatched.

The chain recombines TRBV12-3 or TRBV12-4 with TRBJ2-3; D gene uncertain. This CDR3 has 11 residues. The V and J ends lost 4 bases and 4 bases respectively, with 3 bases between them. CDR3: CASSSADTQYF. The DNA of the CDR3 is TGTGCCAGCAGTTCGGCAGATACGCAGTATTTT.

The chain employs TRBV19 and TRBJ2-4; possibly TRBD1 for D (5 bases). The germline CDR1 and CDR2 sequences are LNHDA and SQIVND (reference sequence). The CDR3 length is 18 residues. Trimming removed 5 bases from V and 0 bases from J, with 20 bases in between. CDR3 coding DNA: TGTGCCAGTAGTTTCCAGGGTAAAAATAATATAGCCAAAAACATTCAGTACTTC. Encoded protein: CASSFQGKNNIAKNIQYF.

This clone was seen a few times. The chain links TRBV20-1 to TRBJ2-7, with D unresolved. V lost 2 bases and J 4 bases, leaving 6 bases between the germline ends. Germline CDR1 DFQATT, CDR2 SNEGSKA (reference sequence). This CDR3 spans 11 amino acids. The CDR3 DNA is TGCAGTGCTAGATCCTTTTACGAGCAGTACTTC. The encoded protein is CSARSFYEQYF.

This chain connects TRBV28 to TRBJ1-2, with D unclear. The germline CDR1 and CDR2 sequences are MDHEN and SYDVKM. The CDR3 runs to 12 residues. The germline V and J ends were trimmed by 3 bases and 7 bases, with 9 bases remaining between them. The CDR3 spells CASSFRLSGYTF. The CDR3 DNA follows: TGTGCCAGCAGTTTTCGACTGTCTGGCTACACCTTC.

This clone was counted a few times. The genes are TRBV19 and TRBJ2-7, with 12 bases aligning to TRBD2. CDR1 and CDR2 (germline): LNHDA, SQIVND (reference sequence). CDR3 length: 16 amino acids. J was trimmed by 4 bases and V by 3 bases; bases with no gene match: 7. The CDR3 region is CASSIASSGRGYEQYF. DNA for the CDR3: TGTGCCAGTAGTATCGCCTCTAGCGGGAGGGGATACGAGCAGTACTTC.

The chain uses TRBV2 and TRBJ1-6; 8 positions match TRBD1. This CDR3 has 18 amino acids. Looked up from germline, CDR1 is SNHLY and CDR2 is FYNNEI. The V and J ends lost 8 bases and 2 bases, in that order; junction bases with no gene match: 14. The CDR3 nucleotides read TGTGCCAGCGGCGGTTCGAAGCAGGGGGCGACCTATAATTCACCCCTCCACTTT. It is translated as CASGGSKQGATYNSPLHF. Full variable domain (rest looked up from reference TRBV2 and TRBJ1-6): EPEVTQTPSHQVTQMGQEVILRCVPISNHLYFYWYRQILGQKVEFLVSFYNNEISEKSEIFDDQFSVERPDGSNFTLKIRSTKLEDSAMYFCASGGSKQGATYNSPLHFGNGTRLTVT.

The V and J genes are TRBV9 and TRBJ1-5, with D perhaps TRBD1 (6 bases). Germline assignment: CDR1 SGDLS and CDR2 YYNGEE. The length of the CDR3 is 15 residues. Trimming took 3 bases from V and 6 from J, leaving 16 bases between them. CDR3 DNA: TGTGCCAGCAGCGATGGGAGGGGGGGCGGTCAGCCCCAGCATTTT. Its protein product is CASSDGRGGGQPQHF.

CDR3 amino acids: CASSPQGGSGETQYF. The CDR3 DNA is TGTGCCAGTAGTCCCCAGGGGGGATCCGGAGAGACCCAGTACTTC. The chain uses TRBV19 and TRBJ2-5; perhaps TRBD1 as D (7 bases). Germline V gene lookup returns CDR1 LNHDA and CDR2 SQIVND (reference sequence). Trimming cost V 5 bases and J 4 bases, with 17 bases left between them. The CDR3 totals 15 residues.

This chain connects TRBV11-3 to TRBJ2-7; maybe TRBD2 (5 bases). CDR3 size: 12 residues. V was pared by 2 bases and J by 3 bases, with 5 bases between. CDR1 SGHNT and CDR2 YENEEA come from the germline V gene. CDR3 protein: CASSLRGYEQYF. The CDR3 region has the DNA TGTGCCAGCAGCTTACGGGGCTACGAGCAGTACTTC.